Each of the 32 T cell receptor beta chains below was sequenced from the same sample in a study of vaccination and CD4 T cells after COVID-19. Cultured CD4+ T cells had their DNA profiled by the Oncomine TCR Beta short-read assay. TCRdb re-called the PCR reads through MiXCR, storing one row per CDR3 protein. The data hold around 21,000 distinct CDR3 sequences, with 42% observed a single time. Specified time point: late sampling 161 to 241 days after vaccination in three convalescent patients. Treatment in this sample: approximately 11-day PBMC culture with coronavirus spike peptide pools or control peptides (ViraFEST assay). Their specific antigens are unknown. The sequencing used CD4+ T cells from blood, cultured in vitro, collected about 7 months after SARS-CoV-2 vaccination. These receptor sequences come from a human donor who had recovered from COVID-19.

The genes are TRBV7-2 and TRBJ2-7, with 7 bases identical to TRBD1. The length of the CDR3 is 15 residues. V shed 5 bases, J shed 1 base, and the junction held 8 bases outside the gene matches. Germline loops: CDR1 SGHTA, CDR2 FQGNSA. The DNA for the CDR3 is TGTGCCAGCAGCCCTGGCCGGGACAGTTCCTACGAGCAGTACTTC. It codes for CASSPGRDSSYEQYF.

The chain links TRBV6-2 or TRBV6-3 to TRBJ1-2; D gene uncertain. Germline-derived CDR1 and CDR2 are MNHEY and SVGEGT. The length of the CDR3 is 15 residues. Trimming left V 0 bases short and J 4 bases short, with 12 bases between. The CDR3 DNA is TGTGCCAGCAGTTACTCAACCAGTCAAGTCTATGGCTACACCTTC. It specifies CASSYSTSQVYGYTF.

V usage is TRBV18 and J usage is TRBJ1-1, with no clear D. Germline V lookup: CDR1 KGHSH, CDR2 LQKENI. V was trimmed by 5 bases and J by 3 bases, leaving 13 bases between them. CDR3 size: 14 residues. DNA for the CDR3: TGTGCCAGCTCAGCACTAAACGTCGACACTGAAGCTTTCTTT. Translation: CASSALNVDTEAFF. Using reference TRBV18 and TRBJ1-1 for the parts outside the CDR3, the full variable domain is NAGVMQNPRHLVRRRGQEARLRCSPMKGHSHVYWYRQLPEEGLKFMVYLQKENIIDESGMPKERFSAEFPKEGPSILRIQQVVRGDSAAYFCASSALNVDTEAFFGQGTRLTVV.

This clonotype has a handful of counts. The chain links TRBV7-6 to TRBJ1-2, with D tentatively TRBD1 (6 bases). Trimming removed 6 bases from V and 6 bases from J, with 14 bases in between. CDR3 size: 13 residues. Germline loops: CDR1 SGHVS, CDR2 FNYEAQ. The CDR3 sequence: CASSLDRGNGYTF. For the CDR3, the DNA is TGTGCCAGCAGTCTGGACAGAGGAAATGGCTACACCTTC.

The rearrangement joins TRBV7-2 to TRBJ1-5, with 7 bases lining up with TRBD1. Losses at the gene ends were 6 bases for V and 4 bases for J; bases not matched to a gene: 9. The length of the CDR3 is 15 residues. The germline gives CDR1 SGHTA, CDR2 FQGNSA. In DNA, the CDR3 is TGTGCCAGCAGTTCACAGGGGACTGCGAATCAGCCCCAGCATTTT. Protein: CASSSQGTANQPQHF.

The chain combines TRBV28 with TRBJ2-7, with 7 positions matching TRBD2. The CDR3 runs 15 residues. The J segment lost 3 bases and the V segment lost 6 bases, leaving 11 bases of the junction unmatched. Germline CDR1 reads MDHEN; CDR2 reads SYDVKM. The CDR3 DNA reads as TGTGCCAGCAGCAACGGAGGTCAGCGGGGCTACGAGCAGTACTTC. This codes for CASSNGGQRGYEQYF.

V gene TRBV10-3 combines with J gene TRBJ2-5; D is unresolved. V was cut by 3 bases and J by 2 bases, with 10 bases left in between. CDR3 length equals 14 residues. CDR1 is ENHRY and CDR2 is SYGVKD in the germline V gene. This chain's CDR3 is CAISDGVAQETQYF. The CDR3 nucleotides read TGTGCCATCAGTGATGGGGTAGCTCAAGAGACCCAGTACTTC.

This clonotype was seen a few times. The V call is TRBV6-4, the J call TRBJ2-1; the match to TRBD2 covers 8 bases. CDR3 size: 14 residues. With V trimmed by 3 bases and J by 4 bases, 2 bases remained unmatched. Germline assignment: CDR1 MRHNA and CDR2 SNTAGT. This CDR3 reads CASSEASGYNEQFF. DNA of the CDR3: TGTGCCAGCAGTGAGGCTAGCGGGTACAATGAGCAGTTCTTC.

The chain has TRBV10-3 and TRBJ1-1; D perhaps matches TRBD1 (5 bases). This CDR3 comprises 15 residues. V lost 3 bases and J 3 bases, leaving 14 bases between the germline ends. The V gene's germline CDR1 is ENHRY and CDR2 SYGVKD. In nucleotides, the CDR3 is TGTGCCATCAGTGACCCGTCAGGGTACGACACTGAAGCTTTCTTT. Encoded protein: CAISDPSGYDTEAFF.

This clonotype was seen more than once but under ten times. This chain connects TRBV27 to TRBJ1-2; 7 nucleotides match TRBD1. Unmatched junction bases numbered 6, after V lost 3 bases and J lost 8 bases. Germline CDR1 and CDR2: MNHEY and SMNVEV (reference sequence). The CDR3 sequence is 13 residues long. CDR3: CASSLDRIGGYTF. For the CDR3, the DNA is TGTGCCAGCAGTTTGGACAGGATTGGAGGCTACACCTTC.

This clonotype came up a few times. The chain employs TRBV6-5 and TRBJ1-5; 10 bases map to TRBD1. The ends lost 2 bases at V and 9 bases at J; junction bases unmatched: 10. This CDR3 is built from 16 residues. CDR1 and CDR2 from the germline V gene are MNHEY and SVGAGI. This CDR3 is CASSYAGTGEGGPQHF. The CDR3 DNA sequence: TGTGCCAGCAGTTACGCGGGGACAGGGGAAGGGGGGCCCCAGCATTTT.

The chain links TRBV6-1 to TRBJ1-1, with a weak D call TRBD1 (5 bases). The CDR3 totals 15 residues. The ends were cut back, 2 bases at V and 3 bases at J, with 13 bases in the middle. Germline values: CDR1 MNHNS, CDR2 SASEGT. Here the CDR3 reads CASSERRGRDTEAFF. For the CDR3, the DNA is TGTGCCAGCAGTGAAAGGAGGGGTCGGGACACTGAAGCTTTCTTT.

The chain recombines TRBV10-3 with TRBJ2-3; possibly TRBD2 for D (6 bases). The germline V gene encodes CDR1 ENHRY and CDR2 SYGVKD. The CDR3 spans 14 residues. Trimming cost V 10 bases and J 0 bases, with 14 bases left between them. CDR3 nucleotide sequence: TGTGCCACCTTAGGAGGGACTAGCACAGATACGCAGTATTTT. This translates into CATLGGTSTDTQYF.

The chain joins TRBV5-4 to TRBJ2-5; 7 bases map to TRBD2. Germline trimming cut 0 bases from V and 1 base from J; bases unmatched to any gene: 3. Germline CDR1 SGHNT, CDR2 YYREEE (reference sequence). The CDR3 totals 15 residues. The CDR3 loop is CASSLVTGGQETQYF. CDR3 DNA sequence: TGTGCCAGCAGCTTGGTTACGGGGGGCCAAGAGACCCAGTACTTC.

The rearrangement uses TRBV28 and TRBJ1-5; D is undetermined. Germline loops: CDR1 MDHEN, CDR2 SYDVKM. The CDR3 length is 11 residues. With 6 bases removed from V and 7 bases from J, the gap between germline ends came to 7 bases. In nucleotides, the CDR3 is TGTGCCAGCAGGTCGGTACAGCCCCAGCATTTT. This translates into CASRSVQPQHF.

This chain joins TRBV10-3 and TRBJ2-1; D unresolved. The CDR3 has 11 residues. Germline V gene lookup returns CDR1 ENHRY and CDR2 SYGVKD. Here the CDR3 reads CAAAVDNEQFF. DNA of the CDR3: TGTGCGGCGGCCGTGGACAATGAGCAGTTCTTC.

V is TRBV6-5 and J is TRBJ1-1; the match to TRBD1 covers 7 bases. Germline V CDR1 and CDR2: MNHEY, SVGAGI. CDR3 length equals 16 residues. Unmatched junction bases numbered 4, after V lost 0 bases and J lost 0 bases. Written as DNA, the CDR3 is TGTGCCAGCAGTTACTCAACAGGGGTACTGAACACTGAAGCTTTCTTT. Its translation: CASSYSTGVLNTEAFF.

This clonotype has only a few counts. This chain connects TRBV7-2 to TRBJ2-3, with TRBD2 matching 11 bases. The CDR3 covers 14 residues. Germline V gene data show CDR1 as SGHTA and CDR2 as FQGNSA. Trimming removed 5 bases from V and 4 bases from J; junction bases left unmatched: 2. The CDR3: CASSPGLAADTQYF. For the CDR3, the DNA is TGTGCCAGCAGCCCGGGACTAGCGGCAGATACGCAGTATTTT. Filled out from reference TRBV7-2 and TRBJ2-3, the complete variable domain reads GAGVSQSPSNKVTEKGKDVELRCDPISGHTALYWYRQSLGQGLEFLIYFQGNSAPDKSGLPSDRFSAERTGGSVSTLTIQRTQQEDSAVYLCASSPGLAADTQYFGPGTRLTVL.

The chain recombines TRBV29-1 with TRBJ1-2; D gene uncertain. Deletions cut 2 bases from V and 2 bases from J, with 3 bases between. The CDR3 consists of 11 residues. Germline V gene data show CDR1 as SQVTM and CDR2 as ANQGSEA. This CDR3 is CSVESNYGYTF. The CDR3 DNA reads TGCAGCGTTGAAAGCAACTATGGCTACACCTTC.

This clonotype was detected only a few times. This chain connects TRBV15 to TRBJ1-1; a possible D gene is TRBD1 (6 bases). CDR3 length equals 13 residues. Deletions cut 3 bases from V and 4 bases from J, with 9 bases between. The germline gives CDR1 LNHNV, CDR2 YYDKDF (reference sequence). In DNA form, the CDR3 reads TGTGCCACCAGCAGGGGGGCCAGCACTGAAGCTTTCTTT. Amino acid sequence: CATSRGASTEAFF.

This rearrangement joins TRBV2 to TRBJ2-7, with D hard to call. Looked up from germline, CDR1 is SNHLY and CDR2 is FYNNEI. Trimming shortened V by 3 bases and J by 5 bases, and 11 bases separated the two germline ends. The CDR3 spans 13 residues. The CDR3 DNA follows: TGTGCCAGCAGTGAGGGCCCGGGTGACGAGCAGTACTTC. Its protein product is CASSEGPGDEQYF.

This clonotype was counted between two and nine times. This chain uses TRBV7-8 with TRBJ2-7; possible D gene TRBD1, 6 bases. The CDR3 extends over 15 amino acids. Between the trimmed V and J ends, which lost 0 bases and 5 bases, there was a span of 14 bases. Germline V gene sequence: CDR1 SGHVS, CDR2 FQNEAQ. DNA for the CDR3: TGTGCCAGCAGCTTAGCGGTCAGGGGATGGGACGAGCAGTACTTC. It yields the protein CASSLAVRGWDEQYF.

CDR3 sequence reads: CASSLIKVSYEQYF. The DNA for the CDR3 is TGTGCCAGCAGTTTAATCAAGGTTTCCTACGAGCAGTACTTC. This sequence joins TRBV28 and TRBJ2-7; D remains ambiguous. Between the trimmed V and J ends, which lost 2 bases and 1 base, there was a span of 9 bases. There are 14 residues in the CDR3. The germline V gene encodes CDR1 MDHEN and CDR2 SYDVKM.

This clonotype was observed a few times. The chain joins TRBV20-1 to TRBJ1-6; the D is unclear. The germline V and J ends were trimmed by 0 bases and 8 bases, with 11 bases remaining between them. The CDR3 contains 14 residues. CDR1 is DFQATT, CDR2 SNEGSKA, per germline (reference sequence). CDR3 nucleotides: TGCAGTGCTAGAGATGTCAGGATGCATTCACCCCTCCACTTT. It codes for CSARDVRMHSPLHF.

This chain joins TRBV11-2 and TRBJ1-1; D possibly corresponds to TRBD1 (6 bases). Trimming cost V 5 bases and J 0 bases, with 10 bases left between them. The CDR3 consists of 14 residues. Germline V gives CDR1 SGHAT, CDR2 FQNNGV. CDR3 nucleotides: TGTGCCAGCAGCGTACAGGGTATGAACACTGAAGCTTTCTTT. Protein: CASSVQGMNTEAFF. The full variable domain, in which reference TRBV11-2 and TRBJ1-1 provide the parts outside the CDR3, is EAGVAQSPRYKIIEKRQSVAFWCNPISGHATLYWYQQILGQGPKLLIQFQNNGVVDDSQLPKDRFSAERLKGVDSTLKIQPAKLEDSAVYLCASSVQGMNTEAFFGQGTRLTVV.

The count of this clonotype is one. The chain couples TRBV6-2 or TRBV6-3 to TRBJ2-1; no firm D call. CDR1 is MNHEY and CDR2 is SVGEGT in the germline V gene. Deletions cut 6 bases from V and 0 bases from J, with 15 bases between. The length of the CDR3 is 16 residues. This CDR3 is CASRRKLPFSYNEQFF. CDR3 nucleotides: TGTGCCAGCAGACGAAAGCTACCCTTCTCCTACAATGAGCAGTTCTTC.

This clonotype appeared a few times. The chain uses TRBV28 and TRBJ2-5; perhaps TRBD1 as D (6 bases). V was clipped by 2 bases and J by 4 bases, with 8 bases between them. The CDR3 covers 13 residues. Germline V CDR1 and CDR2: MDHEN, SYDVKM. CDR3 nucleotide sequence: TGTGCCAGCAGTTTACAGGGGTCAGAGACCCAGTACTTC. Amino acid sequence: CASSLQGSETQYF.

This clonotype occurred a few times. The rearrangement links TRBV20-1 to TRBJ2-7, with 8 bases fitting TRBD2. The CDR3 has 14 residues. With 5 bases clipped from V and 0 bases from J, the junction kept 6 bases outside the gene matches. Germline CDR1 DFQATT, CDR2 SNEGSKA (reference sequence). The CDR3 bases are TGCAGTGCTTTACTAGCGGCCAACTCCTACGAGCAGTACTTC. Protein: CSALLAANSYEQYF.

J is TRBJ2-3 and V is TRBV28; D unresolved. The length of the CDR3 is 11 residues. Trimming removed 8 bases from V and 7 bases from J, with 10 bases in between. The germline V gene encodes CDR1 MDHEN and CDR2 SYDVKM. The CDR3 coding sequence is TGTGCCAGCGCCACGTCGAATACGCAGTATTTT. Translation gives CASATSNTQYF.

This clonotype occurred a few times. In nucleotides, the CDR3 is TGTGCCAGCACCCCCGGGAACACTGAAGCTTTCTTT. It translates to CASTPGNTEAFF. The chain carries TRBV21-1 and TRBJ1-1; the table's D call TRBD1 went unverified against the DNA. TRBV21-1 constitutes a pseudogene. This CDR3 spans 12 amino acids.

This clonotype was found a few times. The V call is TRBV20-1, the J call TRBJ2-1, with D possibly being TRBD2 (6 bases). Per germline, CDR1 DFQATT and CDR2 SNEGSKA (reference sequence). This CDR3 region has 14 residues. V was cut by 3 bases and J by 6 bases, with 15 bases left in between. The CDR3 DNA is TGCAGTGCTAGGGGGCTAGCGAAGGTCAATGAGCAGTTCTTC. Its translation: CSARGLAKVNEQFF.

The J gene is TRBJ2-1, the V gene TRBV7-6; D is ambiguous. CDR1 is SGHVS and CDR2 is FNYEAQ in the germline V gene. This CDR3 contains 12 residues. Trimming pared 5 bases from V and 6 bases from J, leaving 8 bases between. DNA of the CDR3: TGTGCCAGCAGCCAATATCGCAATGAGCAGTTCTTC. It specifies CASSQYRNEQFF.